This T cell receptor beta chain was observed in a study of blood T cell repertoires in COVID-19 (dated by TCRdb to 2020 to 2022). General notes on the study: Collaborator samples came from the United States, Italy and Spain and covered acute and convalescent phases of COVID-19. A de-identified subject ID, COVID-19 status, age in years and sex were almost always included in the sample metadata. HLA class I and class II types, where available, came from metadata supplied by the sample provider rather than from assay-based typing. The dataset comprised deeply sampled blood TCRbeta repertoires from subjects exposed to, actively infected with, or recovered from COVID-19. The prospective study material was composed of cDNA or gDNA derived from T cells, B-cell-depleted T cells, or PBMCs. The samples were drawn from the first 160 participants of the ongoing ImmuneRACE study and from 1,254 subjects provided by 6 global collaborators. The repertoires were released in a freely available public database intended as a resource for research on the immune response to SARS-CoV-2.

Per the germline V gene, SGHRS is the CDR1 and YFSETQ is the CDR2. V is shortened by 0 bases, J by 2 bases, and the region joining them spans 12 bases. CDR3 length: 15 amino acids, cysteine to phenylalanine. The CDR3 DNA has 45 bases and is translated from base 1. Beyond this particular receptor, the publication reports: The amount of clinical and demographic metadata varied by source and participant and was provided uncurated.

Points on this clone: It has no known antigen specificity. No base qualities exist here, and no much larger clone lies one base off it.

TCRbeta CDR3 regions were amplified from genomic DNA by means of the immunoSEQ Assay, a bias-controlled multiplex PCR. Processing in the source paper ran as follows. Within the assay, amplification of reference gene primers was used to estimate how many nucleated cells each sample contained. To quantify the absolute abundance of each unique TCRbeta CDR3 rearrangement, sequence reads were collapsed and filtered. For each sample, productive Simpson clonality was calculated as the square root of Simpson's diversity index across productive rearrangements. Here the immuneACCESS table is served through TCRdb, limited to in-frame sequences with V and J called. Missing clones are a known gap in these copies; in checked studies unresolved V genes cover under half, and the rest lacks a known reason. V and J calls and clone size are copied from that table; D and trimming were computed from the DNA. The sample yields approximately 320,000 clones; roughly nine tenths were counted once. Of the sample, 2.6% is held by the ten largest clones.

Enrolling through a virtual design, the prospective study's participants ranged in age from roughly 18 to 100 years and lived across roughly 23 United States geographic areas. Cohort assignment in the prospective study relied on participant-reported clinical history from a screening survey and a study questionnaire. ImmuneRACE Cohort 3 recovered participants were defined by two consecutive negative NP/OP PCR tests, healthcare professional clearance, or symptom resolution. In the prospective study, mobile phlebotomists collected whole blood, serum and a nasopharyngeal or oropharyngeal swab from each participant. Participants in the prospective study had the option to provide additional blood draws and questionnaires over a roughly two-month period. Prospective study blood samples were shipped either frozen or at room temperature before DNA extraction.

This clonotype was obtained from a man in his 60s who had recovered from COVID-19. The sequencing sample was made of PBMCs or T cells enriched from blood (not recorded which). The V and J segments used are TRBV5-1 and TRBJ2-7, and perhaps TRBD2 as D gene, on 7 matching bases. The bases are TGCGCCAGCAGCTTGGATAGGGGGGGTCCCTACGAGCAGTACTTC. This encodes CASSLDRGGPYEQYF.